One sample yielded the 25 T cell receptor beta chains listed below, sequenced in a study of blood T cells in healthy people across ages. Through a sample-barcoded 5' primer and a J-beta primer mix, a second PCR was run for about 6 to 11 cycles. In TCRdb, the 5' RACE reads were re-called with MiXCR into one record per CDR3 protein. The sample lists about 780,000 distinct CDR3 sequences; about half were seen once. Sequencing was carried out using blood. These receptors all stem from a man at least 80 years old in good health.

This chain uses TRBV10-3 with TRBJ1-5; 7 bases map to TRBD1. Trimming took 6 bases from V and 4 from J; bases not matched to a gene: 6. The CDR3 consists of 14 residues. CDR1 and CDR2 from the germline V gene are ENHRY and SYGVKD. The CDR3 loop is CAIRGDSQNQPQHF. The CDR3 DNA sequence: TGTGCCATCAGGGGGGACAGCCAGAATCAGCCCCAGCATTTT.

The genes are TRBV9 and TRBJ2-4, with 9 bases that match TRBD1. CDR3 length: 15 amino acids. Unmatched junction bases numbered 11, after V lost 0 bases and J lost 13 bases. CDR1 SGDLS and CDR2 YYNGEE come from the germline V gene. The CDR3, as DNA: TGTGCCAGCAGCGTAGTGGCACAGGGGGCGGGGGAGCAGTACTTC. Residues: CASSVVAQGAGEQYF.

Regarding this clonotype: One junction end disagrees with the germline gene, perhaps due to a read error. The DNA for the CDR3 is TGTGCCACCAGCGGACAAACAGGGGGGGATGGCCACACCTTC. Translated: CATSGQTGGDGHTF. The rearrangement links TRBV15 to TRBJ1-2; TRBD1 aligns across 8 bases. Germline V gene data show CDR1 as LNHNV and CDR2 as YYDKDF (reference sequence). The CDR3 runs to 14 residues.

The rearrangement uses TRBV6-6 and TRBJ2-1; D is unresolved. CDR1 and CDR2 from the germline V gene are MNHNY and SVGAGI (reference sequence). The V and J ends lost 6 bases and 0 bases respectively, with 12 bases between them. The CDR3 length is 15 residues. The CDR3 loop is CASSEDESSYNEQFF. CDR3 bases: TGTGCCAGCAGCGAGGACGAGAGCTCCTACAATGAGCAGTTCTTC.

The genes are TRBV6-1 and TRBJ2-1, with 10 bases lining up with TRBD2. After removal of 7 bases from V and 6 bases from J, the junction contained 12 bases not matched to a gene. The germline V gene has CDR1 MNHNS and CDR2 SASEGT. The CDR3 runs to 16 residues. CDR3 coding DNA: TGTGCCAGCAATACCTGGACTAGCGGTTCTGGCAATGAGCAGTTCTTC. This sequence encodes CASNTWTSGSGNEQFF.

This chain uses TRBV15 with TRBJ2-7; D unclear. Germline lookup yields CDR1 LNHNV and CDR2 YYDKDF (reference sequence). This CDR3 has 15 residues. V was pared by 3 bases and J by 1 base, with 13 bases between. The DNA of the CDR3 is TGTGCCACCAGCAGGGTACTCTCGGAGTCCTACGAGCAGTACTTC. Residues: CATSRVLSESYEQYF.

With regard to this clonotype: With a much larger clone just one base away, this may be a read error. The rearrangement joins TRBV9 to TRBJ2-7; 11 bases map to TRBD2. The CDR3 spans 15 residues. Per germline, CDR1 SGDLS and CDR2 YYNGEE. V gave up 0 bases and J gave up 7 bases; unmatched junction bases: 6. CDR3 coding DNA: TGTGCCAGCAGCGTAGTAGCGGGAGGGTACAATGAGCAGTACTTC. Translated, it gives CASSVVAGGYNEQYF.

This clonotype came up many times. The chain links TRBV10-3 to TRBJ2-7; D unclear. The CDR3 is made up of 11 amino acids. Germline values: CDR1 ENHRY, CDR2 SYGVKD. V was shortened by 8 bases and J by 5 bases, with 10 bases between the two germline ends. CDR3 sequence reads: CAIEIGDEQYF. The CDR3 nucleotides read TGTGCCATCGAAATCGGCGACGAGCAGTACTTC.

V is TRBV6-5 and J is TRBJ2-3; D is perhaps TRBD1 (6 bases). The CDR3 length is 14 residues. Germline V gene sequence: CDR1 MNHEY, CDR2 SVGAGI. Trimming removed 4 bases at V and 2 bases at J, with 10 bases between. The DNA of the CDR3 is TGTGCCAGCAGTTTCTACAGGGCCACAGATACGCAGTATTTT. This gives the protein CASSFYRATDTQYF.

With regard to this clonotype: This may stem from a read error, because a much larger clone lies one nucleotide away. The chain has TRBV5-1 and TRBJ2-1; D is possibly TRBD2 (5 bases). The V and J ends lost 0 bases and 5 bases respectively, with 9 bases between them. Germline CDR1 is SGHRS and CDR2 is YFSETQ. The CDR3 has 14 amino acids. The CDR3 sequence is CASSLGASHNEQFF. DNA of the CDR3: TGCGCCAGCAGCTTGGGGGCTAGCCACAATGAGCAGTTCTTC.

The J gene is TRBJ1-5, the V gene TRBV15, with a tentative D call TRBD1 (5 bases). Trimming shortened V by 0 bases and J by 1 base, and 10 bases separated the two germline ends. Germline values: CDR1 LNHNV, CDR2 YYDKDF (reference sequence). CDR3 size: 16 residues. CDR3 loop: CATSRDLGGSNQPQHF. As DNA, the CDR3 is TGTGCCACCAGCAGAGATCTGGGGGGGAGCAATCAGCCCCAGCATTTT.

Points on this clonotype: Possible read error: a much larger clone is one base away. The genes are TRBV28 and TRBJ2-1; 9 bases fit TRBD1. Germline-derived CDR1 and CDR2 are MDHEN and SYDVKM. The CDR3 loop spans 17 amino acids. DNA of the CDR3: TGTGCCGGCAGCAGTGAGAACAGGGGGCGAGGGTACAATGAGCAGTTCTTC. Translation gives CAGSSENRGRGYNEQFF.

The chain has TRBV3-1 and TRBJ1-1; TRBD1 matches 10 bases. Germline values: CDR1 LGHDT, CDR2 YNNKEL (reference sequence). The CDR3 sequence is 12 residues long. The trim removed 1 base at V and 10 bases at J, leaving 0 bases unmatched. This chain's CDR3 is CASSQGQGAAFF. In DNA form, the CDR3 reads TGTGCCAGCAGCCAAGGACAGGGGGCAGCTTTCTTT.

This chain joins TRBV6-5 and TRBJ1-5; tentative D call: TRBD1 (6 bases). Trimming shortened V by 2 bases and J by 6 bases, and 11 bases separated the two germline ends. Germline CDR1 and CDR2: MNHEY and SVGAGI. This CDR3 region has 14 residues. The CDR3 sequence: CASSYGQGSQPQHF. The CDR3 coding sequence is TGTGCCAGCAGTTACGGGCAGGGGTCTCAGCCCCAGCATTTT.

In this sample, this clonotype turned up a few times. The chain joins TRBV29-1 to TRBJ2-7; 8 positions match TRBD2. The J segment lost 0 bases and the V segment lost 7 bases, leaving 8 bases of the junction unmatched. This CDR3 has 14 residues. Per germline, CDR1 SQVTM and CDR2 ANQGSEA. Written as DNA, the CDR3 is TGCAGCGCCCTTTGGAGCGGGAGCTCCTACGAGCAGTACTTC. This sequence encodes CSALWSGSSYEQYF.

The chain combines TRBV5-1 with TRBJ2-1; D is perhaps TRBD1 or TRBD2 (5 bases each). The J call is uncertain, as TRBJ2-7 better fits the DNA end. CDR3 length: 13 residues. Germline CDR1 reads SGHRS; CDR2 reads YFSETQ. The CDR3 loop is CASRTGRGNEQYF. CDR3 coding DNA: TGCGCCAGCAGAACCGGCCGGGGCAATGAGCAGTACTTC.

This chain connects TRBV7-2 to TRBJ2-4, with unresolved D. The CDR3 extends over 13 amino acids. V was clipped by 5 bases and J by 2 bases, with 7 bases between them. Germline-derived CDR1 and CDR2 are SGHTA and FQGNSA. DNA for the CDR3: TGTGCCAGCAGCACCGGCCCCAAAAACATTCAGTACTTC. It specifies CASSTGPKNIQYF.

DNA of the CDR3: TGTGCCAGCACCATTGGGACTAGCGAGCACAATGAGCAGTACTTC. Amino acid sequence: CASTIGTSEHNEQYF. The rearrangement links TRBV12-3 or TRBV12-4 to TRBJ2-5, with 10 nucleotides matching TRBD2. The CDR3 is 15 residues long. V was clipped by 7 bases and J by 11 bases; unmatched bases: 16.

J is TRBJ2-3 and V is TRBV21-1; the table names TRBD1, a call not compared with the DNA. TRBV21-1 counts as a pseudogene. This CDR3 comprises 14 residues. The CDR3 DNA follows: TGCGCCAGCGGGGACAGATCCCTCACAGATACGCAGTATTTT. Translated: CASGDRSLTDTQYF.

As for this clonotype: A read error may account for a junction end that differs from germline. The chain recombines TRBV20-1 with TRBJ2-7; 11 bases map to TRBD2. The germline CDR1 and CDR2 sequences are DFQATT and SNEGSKA (reference sequence). The CDR3 is 15 residues long. CDR3 region: CSARTTSGIYYAQYF. Here the CDR3 DNA reads TGCAGTGCTAGGACGACTAGCGGGATCTATTACGCGCAGTACTTC.

With regard to this clonotype: The junction departs from germline at one end; a sequencing error may be responsible. The chain employs TRBV5-1 and TRBJ2-2; D call uncertain. The CDR3 spans 14 residues. CDR1 is SGHRS, CDR2 YFSETQ, per germline. CDR3 in DNA: TGCGCTAGCAGCTTGGAAGCCCCGGTCGGGGAGCTGTTTTTT. Translation: CASSLEAPVGELFF.

The chain links TRBV12-3 or TRBV12-4 to TRBJ2-5; D possibly corresponds to TRBD2 (6 bases). V was cut by 8 bases and J by 6 bases, with 22 bases left in between. This CDR3 comprises 15 residues. The CDR3 sequence: CASARSGEVMQTQYF. CDR3 DNA sequence: TGTGCCAGCGCCCGGTCCGGGGAGGTTATGCAGACCCAGTACTTC.

The chain joins TRBV5-1 to TRBJ2-1; TRBD2 might be the D (5 bases). V was cut by 8 bases and J by 3 bases, with 9 bases left in between. CDR3 size: 12 residues. Germline V lookup: CDR1 SGHRS, CDR2 YFSETQ. In nucleotides, the CDR3 is TGCGCCAGTGCGGAGGTCTACAATGAGCAGTTCTTC. Protein product: CASAEVYNEQFF.

In its sample, this clonotype was seen a few times. This chain uses TRBV29-1 with TRBJ2-5; D may be TRBD2 (5 bases). The CDR3 spans 13 residues. The ends were cut back, 7 bases at V and 1 base at J, with 13 bases in the middle. Germline V gene sequence: CDR1 SQVTM, CDR2 ANQGSEA. The CDR3 bases are TGCAGCGCCCGAGAGGGTCTCCAAGAGACCCAGTACTTC. This sequence encodes CSAREGLQETQYF.

This clonotype came up a few times. V usage is TRBV20-1 and J usage is TRBJ2-4; D remains ambiguous. The J call could be wrong; TRBJ2-7 is a better fit for the DNA end. This CDR3 has 13 amino acids. Germline V lookup: CDR1 DFQATT, CDR2 SNEGSKA (reference sequence). The chain's CDR3 is CSASGISTYEQYF. The CDR3 DNA sequence: TGCAGTGCTAGTGGTATTAGCACCTACGAGCAGTACTTC.